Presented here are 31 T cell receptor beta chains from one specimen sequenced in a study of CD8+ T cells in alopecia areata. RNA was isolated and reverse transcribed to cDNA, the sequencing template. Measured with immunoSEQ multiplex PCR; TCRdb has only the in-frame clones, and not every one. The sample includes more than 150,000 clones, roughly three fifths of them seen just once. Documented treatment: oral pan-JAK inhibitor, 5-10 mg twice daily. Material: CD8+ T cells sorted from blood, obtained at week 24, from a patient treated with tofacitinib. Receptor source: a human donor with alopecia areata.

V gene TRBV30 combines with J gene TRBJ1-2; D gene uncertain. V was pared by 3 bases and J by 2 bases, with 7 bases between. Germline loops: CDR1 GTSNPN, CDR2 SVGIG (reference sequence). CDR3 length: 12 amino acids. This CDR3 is CAWRGVNYGYTF. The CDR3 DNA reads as TGTGCCTGGAGGGGCGTAAACTATGGCTACACCTTC. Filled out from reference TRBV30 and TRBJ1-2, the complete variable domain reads SQTIHQWPATLVQPVGSPLSLECTVEGTSNPNLYWYRQAAGRGLQLLFYSVGIGQISSEVPQNLSASRPQDRQFILSSKKLLLSDSGFYLCAWRGVNYGYTFGSGTRLTVV.

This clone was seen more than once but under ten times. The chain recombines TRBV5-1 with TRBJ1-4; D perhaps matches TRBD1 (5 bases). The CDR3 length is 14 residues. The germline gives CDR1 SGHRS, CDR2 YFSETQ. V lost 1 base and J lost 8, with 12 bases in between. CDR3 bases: TGCGCCAGCAGCTTGAGCCAGGGAGAGGAAAAACTGTTTTTT. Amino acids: CASSLSQGEEKLFF.

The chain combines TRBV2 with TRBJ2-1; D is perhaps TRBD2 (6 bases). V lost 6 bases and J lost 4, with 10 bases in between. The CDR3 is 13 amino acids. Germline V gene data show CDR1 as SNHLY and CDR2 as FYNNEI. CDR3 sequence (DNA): TGTGCCAGCAGGCGGGGCCCTTACAATGAGCAGTTCTTC. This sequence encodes CASRRGPYNEQFF.

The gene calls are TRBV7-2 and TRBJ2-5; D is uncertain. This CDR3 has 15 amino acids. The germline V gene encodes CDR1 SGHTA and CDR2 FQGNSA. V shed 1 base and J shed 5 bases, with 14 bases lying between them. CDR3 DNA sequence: TGTGCCAGCAGCTTAGGACAAAGGAGTGGGGAGACCCAGTACTTC. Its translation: CASSLGQRSGETQYF.

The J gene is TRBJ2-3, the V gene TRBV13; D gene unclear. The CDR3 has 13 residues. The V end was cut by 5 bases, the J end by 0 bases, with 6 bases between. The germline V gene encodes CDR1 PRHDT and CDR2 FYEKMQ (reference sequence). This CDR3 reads CASSLRSTDTQYF. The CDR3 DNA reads TGTGCCAGCAGCCTCAGAAGCACAGATACGCAGTATTTT.

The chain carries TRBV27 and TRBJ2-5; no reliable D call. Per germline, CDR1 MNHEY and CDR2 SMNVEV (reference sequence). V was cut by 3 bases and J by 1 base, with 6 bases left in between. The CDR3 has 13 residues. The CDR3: CASSLIFQETQYF. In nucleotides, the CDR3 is TGTGCCAGCAGTTTGATTTTCCAAGAGACCCAGTACTTC.

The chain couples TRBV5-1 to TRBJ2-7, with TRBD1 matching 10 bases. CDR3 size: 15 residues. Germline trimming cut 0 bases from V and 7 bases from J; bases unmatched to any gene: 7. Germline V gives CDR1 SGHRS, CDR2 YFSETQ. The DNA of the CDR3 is TGCGCCAGCAGCTTGGAGGGACAGGGGCCCCCAGAGCAGTACTTC. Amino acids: CASSLEGQGPPEQYF.

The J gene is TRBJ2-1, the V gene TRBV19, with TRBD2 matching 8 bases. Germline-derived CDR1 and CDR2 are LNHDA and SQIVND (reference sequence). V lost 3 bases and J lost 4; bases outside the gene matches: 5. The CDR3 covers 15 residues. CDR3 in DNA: TGTGCCAGTAGTATTCTAGCGGGCTGGTACAATGAGCAGTTCTTC. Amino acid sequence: CASSILAGWYNEQFF.

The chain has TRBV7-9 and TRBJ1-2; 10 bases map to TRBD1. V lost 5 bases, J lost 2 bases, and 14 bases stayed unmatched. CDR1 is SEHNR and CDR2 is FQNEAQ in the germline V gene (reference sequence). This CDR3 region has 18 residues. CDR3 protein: CASSPVPGQGRKNYGYTF. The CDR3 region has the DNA TGTGCCAGCAGCCCCGTCCCGGGACAGGGGCGGAAAAACTATGGCTACACCTTC.

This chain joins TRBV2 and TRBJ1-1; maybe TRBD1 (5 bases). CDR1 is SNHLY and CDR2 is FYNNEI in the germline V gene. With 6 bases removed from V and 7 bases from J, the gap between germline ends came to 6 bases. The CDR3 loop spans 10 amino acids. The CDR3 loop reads CASRGDEAFF. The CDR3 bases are TGTGCCAGCAGGGGGGATGAAGCTTTCTTT.

Here the CDR3 reads CASSSLPRSYGYTF. In nucleotides, the CDR3 is TGTGCCAGCAGCTCCCTTCCCAGGAGCTATGGCTACACCTTC. The chain joins TRBV6-5 to TRBJ1-2; D unresolved. The CDR3 totals 14 residues. V lost 6 bases and J 4 bases, leaving 15 bases between the germline ends. The germline gives CDR1 MNHEY, CDR2 SVGAGI.

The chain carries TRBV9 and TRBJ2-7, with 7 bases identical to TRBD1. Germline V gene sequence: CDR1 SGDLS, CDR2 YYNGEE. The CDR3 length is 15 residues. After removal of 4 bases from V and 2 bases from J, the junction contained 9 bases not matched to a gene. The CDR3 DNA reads TGTGCCAGCAGCTCCCCCGACAGGGCCCCCTACGAGCAGTACTTC. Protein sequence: CASSSPDRAPYEQYF.

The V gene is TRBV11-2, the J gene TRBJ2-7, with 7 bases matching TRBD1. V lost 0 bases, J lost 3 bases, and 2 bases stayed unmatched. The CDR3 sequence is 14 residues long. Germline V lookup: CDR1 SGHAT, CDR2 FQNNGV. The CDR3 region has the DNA TGTGCCAGCAGCTTAGAGGGGACAGTCTACGAGCAGTACTTC. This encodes CASSLEGTVYEQYF.

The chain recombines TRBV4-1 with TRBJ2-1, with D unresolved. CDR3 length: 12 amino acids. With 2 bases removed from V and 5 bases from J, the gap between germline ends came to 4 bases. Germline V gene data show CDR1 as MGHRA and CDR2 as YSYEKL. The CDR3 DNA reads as TGCGCCAGCAGCCAACCCAACAATGAGCAGTTCTTC. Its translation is CASSQPNNEQFF.

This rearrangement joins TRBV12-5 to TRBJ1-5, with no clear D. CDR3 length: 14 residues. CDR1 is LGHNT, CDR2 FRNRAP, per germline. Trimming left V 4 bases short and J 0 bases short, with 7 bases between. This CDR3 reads CASGSGDSNQPQHF. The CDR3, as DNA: TGTGCTAGTGGTTCCGGAGATAGCAATCAGCCCCAGCATTTT.

DNA for the CDR3: TGTGCCTCCGGCCGGGACATGGCGGGCGAGCAGTACTTC. It specifies CASGRDMAGEQYF. This chain links TRBV30 with TRBJ2-7; the D gene is possibly TRBD1 (6 bases). V was cut by 7 bases and J by 6 bases, with 19 bases left in between. The V gene's germline CDR1 is GTSNPN and CDR2 SVGIG (reference sequence). This CDR3 has 13 amino acids.

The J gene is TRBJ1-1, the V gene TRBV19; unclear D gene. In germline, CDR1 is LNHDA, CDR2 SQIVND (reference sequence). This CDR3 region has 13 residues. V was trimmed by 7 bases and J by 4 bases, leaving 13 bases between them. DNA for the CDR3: TGTGCCAGTACCCCAACACGAGGCACTGAAGCTTTCTTT. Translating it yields CASTPTRGTEAFF.

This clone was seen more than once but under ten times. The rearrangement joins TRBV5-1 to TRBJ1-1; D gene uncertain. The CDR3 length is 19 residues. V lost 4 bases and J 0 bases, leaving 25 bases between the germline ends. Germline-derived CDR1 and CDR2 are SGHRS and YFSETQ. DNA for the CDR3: TGCGCCAGCAGCCAGGTGGGAATGTCCGAATTCTATCTGAACACTGAAGCTTTCTTT. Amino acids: CASSQVGMSEFYLNTEAFF.

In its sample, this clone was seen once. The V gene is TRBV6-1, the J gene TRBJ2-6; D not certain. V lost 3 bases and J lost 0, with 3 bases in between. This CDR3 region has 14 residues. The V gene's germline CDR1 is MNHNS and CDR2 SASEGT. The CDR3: CASSDGSGANVLTF. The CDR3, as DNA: TGTGCCAGCAGTGACGGCTCTGGGGCCAACGTCCTGACTTTC.

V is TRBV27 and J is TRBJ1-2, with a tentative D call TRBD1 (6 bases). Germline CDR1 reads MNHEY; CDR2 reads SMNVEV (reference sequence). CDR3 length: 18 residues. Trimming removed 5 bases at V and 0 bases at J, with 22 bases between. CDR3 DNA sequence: TGTGCCAGCAGTCCATCGACAGGCTGGGGGATCGCTAACTATGGCTACACCTTC. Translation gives CASSPSTGWGIANYGYTF.

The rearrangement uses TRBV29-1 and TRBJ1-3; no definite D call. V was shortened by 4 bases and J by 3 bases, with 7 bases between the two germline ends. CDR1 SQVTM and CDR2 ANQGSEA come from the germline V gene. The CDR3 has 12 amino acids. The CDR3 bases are TGCAGCGTTGGCGGGGATGGAAACACCATATATTTT. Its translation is CSVGGDGNTIYF.

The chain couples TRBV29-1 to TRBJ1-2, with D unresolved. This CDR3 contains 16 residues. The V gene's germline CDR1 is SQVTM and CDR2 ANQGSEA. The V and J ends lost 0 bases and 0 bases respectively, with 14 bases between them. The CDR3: CSVEEKLAGPNYGYTF. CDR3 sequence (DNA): TGCAGCGTTGAAGAGAAGTTGGCCGGACCTAACTATGGCTACACCTTC.

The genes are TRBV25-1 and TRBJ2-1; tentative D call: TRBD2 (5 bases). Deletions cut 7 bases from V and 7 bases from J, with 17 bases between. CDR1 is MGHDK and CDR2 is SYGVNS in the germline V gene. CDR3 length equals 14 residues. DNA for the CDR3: TGTGCCAGCAACCCCCCCGGACTCGAAAATGAGCAGTTCTTC. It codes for CASNPPGLENEQFF.

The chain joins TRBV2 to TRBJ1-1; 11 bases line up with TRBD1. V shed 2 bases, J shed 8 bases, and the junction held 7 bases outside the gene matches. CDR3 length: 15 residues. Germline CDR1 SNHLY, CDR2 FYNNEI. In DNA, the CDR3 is TGTGCCAGCAGTGAAAGGGGACAGGGGGTTTCGGAAGCTTTCTTT. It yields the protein CASSERGQGVSEAFF.

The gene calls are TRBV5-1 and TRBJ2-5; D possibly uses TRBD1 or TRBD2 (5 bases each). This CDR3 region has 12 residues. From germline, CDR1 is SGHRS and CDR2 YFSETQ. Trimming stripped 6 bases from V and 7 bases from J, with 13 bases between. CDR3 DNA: TGCGCCAGCATCCGGGACGACGGGACCCAGTACTTC. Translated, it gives CASIRDDGTQYF.

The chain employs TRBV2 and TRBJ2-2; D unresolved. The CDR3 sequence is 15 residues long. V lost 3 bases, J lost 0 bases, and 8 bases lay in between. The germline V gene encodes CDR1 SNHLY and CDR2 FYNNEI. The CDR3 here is CASSDPRTNTGELFF. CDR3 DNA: TGTGCCAGCAGTGACCCTAGGACGAACACCGGGGAGCTGTTTTTT.

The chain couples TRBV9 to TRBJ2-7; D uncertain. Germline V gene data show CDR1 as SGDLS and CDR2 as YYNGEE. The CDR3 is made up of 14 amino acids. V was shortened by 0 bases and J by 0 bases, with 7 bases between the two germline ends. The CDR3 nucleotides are TGTGCCAGCAGCGTAGCGGAGTCCTCCTACGAGCAGTACTTC. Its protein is CASSVAESSYEQYF.

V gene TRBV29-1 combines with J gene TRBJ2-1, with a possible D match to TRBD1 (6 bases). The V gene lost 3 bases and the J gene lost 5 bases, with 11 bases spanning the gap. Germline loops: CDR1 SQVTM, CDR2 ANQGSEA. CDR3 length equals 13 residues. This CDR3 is CSVDSGQHNEQFF. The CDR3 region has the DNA TGCAGCGTTGATTCCGGACAGCACAATGAGCAGTTCTTC.

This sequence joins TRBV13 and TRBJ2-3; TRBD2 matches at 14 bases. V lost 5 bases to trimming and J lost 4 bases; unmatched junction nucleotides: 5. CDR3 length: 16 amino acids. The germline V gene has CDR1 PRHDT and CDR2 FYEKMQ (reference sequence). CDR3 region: CASSHGLAGGPDTQYF. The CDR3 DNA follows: TGTGCCAGCAGCCATGGACTAGCGGGGGGCCCAGATACGCAGTATTTT.

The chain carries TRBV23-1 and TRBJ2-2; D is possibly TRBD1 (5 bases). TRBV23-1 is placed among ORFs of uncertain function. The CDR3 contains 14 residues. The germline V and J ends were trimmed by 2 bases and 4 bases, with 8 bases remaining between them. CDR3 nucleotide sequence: TGCGCCAGCAGTCAAGCCAGGGCCACCGGGGAGCTGTTTTTT. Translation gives CASSQARATGELFF.

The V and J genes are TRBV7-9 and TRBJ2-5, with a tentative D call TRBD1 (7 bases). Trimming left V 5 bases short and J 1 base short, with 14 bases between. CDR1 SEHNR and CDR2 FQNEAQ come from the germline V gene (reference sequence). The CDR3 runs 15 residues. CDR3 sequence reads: CASSTTQGGQETQYF. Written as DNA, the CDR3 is TGTGCCAGCAGCACAACCCAGGGGGGCCAAGAGACCCAGTACTTC.